This T cell receptor (beta chain) was profiled in a study of blood T cell repertoires in COVID-19 (dated by TCRdb to about 2020). Background on the whole study: Samples from collaborators originated in the United States, Italy and Spain and spanned both the acute and convalescent phases of COVID-19. The prospective study material was composed of cDNA or gDNA derived from T cells, B-cell-depleted T cells, or PBMCs. Deeply sampled blood TCRbeta repertoires from subjects exposed to, actively infected with, or recovered from COVID-19 were included in the dataset. A freely available public database, intended as a resource for researchers studying the immune response to SARS-CoV-2, is where the repertoires were released. The samples were drawn from the first 160 participants of the ongoing ImmuneRACE study and from over a thousand subjects provided by 6 global collaborators. A de-identified subject ID, COVID-19 status, age in years and sex were almost always included in the sample metadata. Where available, HLA class I and class II types were taken from metadata supplied by the sample provider and were not determined by assay-based typing.

Points the paper makes about the study in general: How much clinical and demographic metadata was included differed by source and by participant, and the metadata was provided uncurated.

For this clone: This receptor's antigen is unknown. No qualities accompany the bases; no much larger clone lies one base away.

The germline V end is reduced by 3 bases and the J end by 3 bases; junction bases left unmatched: 10. The CDR3 covers 17 residues, taking in both the cysteine and the phenylalanine. Only the CDR3 portion is preserved as DNA: 51 bases, with reading frame beginning at the first base. The germline V gene sets CDR1 to MDHEN and CDR2 to SYDVKM. Whole blood was collected in K2EDTA tubes by collaborating institutions according to the institutions' own protocols. Collaborator samples were shipped for TCRbeta analysis as frozen whole blood, isolated PBMCs, or DNA extracted from either sample type. TCRbeta CDR3 regions were amplified from genomic DNA by means of the immunoSEQ Assay, a bias-controlled multiplex PCR. Processing in the source paper ran as follows. Within the assay, amplification of reference gene primers was used to estimate how many nucleated cells each sample contained. To quantify the absolute abundance of each unique TCRbeta CDR3 rearrangement, sequence reads were collapsed and filtered. For each sample, productive Simpson clonality was calculated as the square root of Simpson's diversity index across productive rearrangements. The immuneACCESS repertoire file appears here via TCRdb, limited to in-frame rearrangements. These files lack a portion of the clones; in checked studies, under half of the deficit traces to unresolved V genes, and the cause of the others is not known. V, J and clone size are those of that table, while D and trimming were read from the DNA. Here the sample has 90,000 to 120,000 clones; 82% occur a single time. The ten largest clones add up to around 4.8% of the sample.

The source of this sequence is a man between 60 and 70 years old with acute or convalescent COVID-19. The V gene is TRBV28 and the J gene is TRBJ2-7; 11 junctional bases match TRBD1. The sequencing sample was made of peripheral blood. The CDR3 in this case is CASSFSDRGPSGYEQYF. The nucleotide sequence reads as follows: TGTGCCAGCAGTTTTTCGGACAGGGGGCCTAGCGGCTACGAGCAGTACTTC.